This T cell receptor (beta chain) was profiled in a study of T cells expressing NK-cell markers. Study as a whole: With respect to HCMV, most of the eight sequenced donors were seropositive, and one was seronegative. Whole-study results and caveats: Clarity on HCMV specificity was lacking for the expanded NKG2C+ T cell clones.

As concerns this clonotype: Antigen unknown.

TCRdb reprocessed the 5' RACE reads, keeping one entry per CDR3 protein, no DNA. Here the sample table reports roughly 420,000 distinct CDR3 sequences. CDR3 length equals 16 residues. Germline CDR1 is SGHRS and CDR2 is YFSETQ. The source material was blood T cells: a sorted CD56 or NKG2C T cell subset, CD4+ or CD8+ T cells, or bulk PBMC T cells (not recorded which). The chain is built from TRBV5-1 and TRBJ2-4; TCRdb's D call of TRBD1 is untestable without DNA. The clonotype comes from a woman between 18 and 69 years old in good health. CDR3 protein: CASSLEPGIAKNIQYF. The variable domain in full, completed from reference TRBV5-1 and TRBJ2-4, reads KAGVTQTPRYLIKTRGQQVTLSCSPISGHRSVSWYQQTPGQGLQFLFEYFSETQRNKGNFPGRFSGRQFSNSRSEMNVSTLELGDSALYLCASSLEPGIAKNIQYFGAGTRLSVL.